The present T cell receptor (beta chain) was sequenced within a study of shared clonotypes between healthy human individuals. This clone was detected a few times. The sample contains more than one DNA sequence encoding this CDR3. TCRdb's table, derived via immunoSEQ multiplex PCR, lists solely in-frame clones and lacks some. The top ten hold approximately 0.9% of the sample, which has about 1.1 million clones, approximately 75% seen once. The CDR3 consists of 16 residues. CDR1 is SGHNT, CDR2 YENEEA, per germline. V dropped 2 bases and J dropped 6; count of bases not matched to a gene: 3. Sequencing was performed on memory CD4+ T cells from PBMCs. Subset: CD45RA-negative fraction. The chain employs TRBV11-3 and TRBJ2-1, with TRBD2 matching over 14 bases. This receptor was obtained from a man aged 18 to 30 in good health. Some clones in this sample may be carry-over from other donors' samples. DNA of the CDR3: TGTGCCAGCAGCTTAAAGGGACTAGCGGGAGTCAATGAGCAGTTCTTC. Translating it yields CASSLKGLAGVNEQFF.